This entry is about one TCR beta chain. This sample was taken from a study of monozygotic twins with inflammatory bowel disease. From its re-call of the 5' RACE reads, TCRdb lists each CDR3 protein once, without DNA. The ten top clones account for 7.4%, within a sample of approximately 160,000 distinct CDR3 sequences. Germline V gives CDR1 MGHDK, CDR2 SYGVNS. CDR3 length equals 15 residues. This receptor was identified in a human donor with ulcerative colitis or Crohn's disease, or a healthy co-twin of an affected twin (not recorded which). The sample taken for sequencing was blood. V usage is TRBV25-1 and J usage is TRBJ2-1; TCRdb's D call of TRBD2 is untestable without DNA. The CDR3: CASSELTSGGYEQFF.